This T cell receptor beta chain was sequenced during a study of metastatic and nonmetastatic thyroid tumors. Background on the study: Repertoires from blood and tumor or nodule tissue of malignant and benign thyroid patients were compared.

With MiXCR, TCRdb reprocessed the PCR reads. The table includes roughly 12,000 clones, around two fifths detected once. This clone qualifies as large. All patients were treatment-naive before thyroid surgery. The sequenced sample consisted of tumor tissue. The receptor was isolated from a female donor with papillary thyroid cancer or a benign thyroid nodule (not recorded which). Some clones in this sample may be carry-over from other donors' samples.

CDR3: CATQTTAGWNEQFF. CDR3 nucleotides: TGTGCCACCCAGACCACCGCAGGGTGGAATGAGCAGTTCTTC. The V gene is TRBV6-1, the J gene TRBJ2-1, with a possible D match to TRBD1 (5 bases). CDR3 length: 14 amino acids. From germline, CDR1 is MNHNS and CDR2 SASEGT. Trimming pared 10 bases from V and 7 bases from J, leaving 20 bases between.